This note documents a single T cell receptor beta chain sequence. The data were taken from a study of blood T cells in healthy people across ages. The V and J ends lost 6 bases and 1 base, in that order; junction bases with no gene match: 6. Germline CDR1 and CDR2: SNHLY and FYNNEI. This CDR3 region has 15 residues. Alongside a J-beta primer mix, a sample-barcoded 5' primer served in a second PCR lasting about 7 to 11 cycles. TCRdb fed the 5' RACE reads into MiXCR, producing one record per CDR3 protein. The repertoire includes 600,000 to 1,000,000 distinct CDR3 sequences, around 25% of them detected once, and approximately 4% sits in the top ten. The same sample was also studied in work on T cells of mothers and their children.

The clonotype was recovered from a boy under 18 in good health. Sequences were obtained from blood. The rearrangement uses TRBV2 and TRBJ1-2; TRBD1 aligns across 9 bases. The CDR3 DNA reads TGTGCCAGCAGGGGGACAGGGACGAGTAACTATGGCTACACCTTC. It is translated as CASRGTGTSNYGYTF.